This TCR beta chain was obtained from a study of early T cells in non-severe SARS-CoV-2 infection. The overall study: The authors sequenced bulk RNA from unsorted whole blood, leaving chains unpaired.

Unique molecular identifiers tagged individual cDNA molecules. From the 5' RACE reads, TCRdb called clonotypes with MiXCR, one entry per CDR3 protein. The repertoire includes about 34,000 distinct CDR3 sequences, over 5% of them detected once, and roughly 7.5% sits in the top ten. This clonotype appeared a few times. V was trimmed by 1 base and J by 5 bases, leaving 14 bases between them. The CDR3 loop spans 15 amino acids. Sequencing used whole blood. This sequence joins TRBV12-3 or TRBV12-4 and TRBJ2-5; weak D call: TRBD1 (6 bases). This receptor was identified in an adult who was a healthcare worker with PCR-confirmed SARS-CoV-2 infection or an uninfected control (not recorded which). CDR3 coding DNA: TGTGCCAGCAGTTTAGGGACAGTCCCCCGGGAGACCCAGTACTTC. This encodes CASSLGTVPRETQYF.